One and the same sample provided the 17 T cell receptor beta chains below, sequenced in a study of CD4 T cells in relation to SARS-CoV-2 and coronaviruses. Unexposed donor CD4+ T cells date from about 2010-2018, before the COVID-19 pandemic. Isolation of CD4+ T cells took place after around 11 days in culture. The method was immunoSEQ multiplex PCR; TCRdb's version includes in-frame clones alone and lacks a portion of them. The profile covers about 20,000 clones, with around 80% appearing a single time and over 15% taken by the ten largest. For these TCRs, the target antigens are not known. Material for sequencing was CD4+ T cells from PBMCs, cultured in vitro. Receptor source: a human donor in good health.

V gene TRBV21-1 combines with J gene TRBJ2-5; the table's D call, TRBD2, has no DNA check behind it. TRBV21-1 is a pseudogene. The length of the CDR3 is 17 residues. CDR3 sequence: CASIKGLYRGSAETQYF. The CDR3 bases are TGTGCCAGCATCAAAGGTTTATATAGAGGGAGCGCAGAGACCCAGTACTTC.

This chain connects TRBV29-1 to TRBJ1-2; D might be TRBD1 (6 bases). The CDR3 is 15 residues long. Germline V gene data show CDR1 as SQVTM and CDR2 as ANQGSEA. V was pared by 6 bases and J by 4 bases, with 21 bases between. The chain's CDR3 is CSVSIVRGPGYGYTF. The CDR3 DNA reads TGCAGCGTCTCCATTGTACGGGGGCCCGGCTATGGCTACACCTTC. Supplemented by reference TRBV29-1 and TRBJ1-2, the full variable domain reads SAVISQKPSRDICQRGTSLTIQCQVDSQVTMMFWYRQQPGQSLTLIATANQGSEATYESGFVIDKFPISRPNLTFSTLTVSNMSPEDSSIYLCSVSIVRGPGYGYTFGSGTRLTVV.

As concerns this clone: At the DNA level, this CDR3 is encoded by other sequences in the same sample as well. The chain uses TRBV5-1 and TRBJ1-1; D is undetermined. Trimming removed 0 bases at V and 2 bases at J, with 8 bases between. There are 14 residues in the CDR3. The germline V gene has CDR1 SGHRS and CDR2 YFSETQ. The CDR3 DNA reads TGCGCCAGCAGCTTGGATGGCAGTAACACTGAAGCTTTCTTT. Its translation: CASSLDGSNTEAFF.

V and J are TRBV5-1 and TRBJ2-3, with 8 bases aligning to TRBD1. The germline V gene encodes CDR1 SGHRS and CDR2 YFSETQ. CDR3 length equals 15 residues. The J segment lost 4 bases and the V segment lost 1 base, leaving 5 bases of the junction unmatched. CDR3 nucleotide sequence: TGCGCCAGCAGCTTGTCTGGCAGGGGGCCAGATACGCAGTATTTT. Translating it yields CASSLSGRGPDTQYF.

This clone was observed a few times. This chain uses TRBV3-1 (or the pseudogene TRBV3-2) with TRBJ1-4; D is unclear. The CDR3 is 14 amino acids. Per the germline V gene, CDR1 is LGHDT and CDR2 is YNNKEL (reference sequence). With 1 base removed from V and 0 bases from J, the gap between germline ends came to 3 bases. CDR3 amino acids: CASSQVSTNEKLFF. The CDR3 DNA is TGTGCCAGCAGCCAAGTGTCAACTAATGAAAAACTGTTTTTT.

This clone appeared once. The V gene is TRBV6-5, the J gene TRBJ2-5; D may correspond to TRBD1 or TRBD2 (6 bases each). The CDR3 covers 15 residues. Germline V gene data show CDR1 as MNHEY and CDR2 as SVGAGI. The germline V and J ends were trimmed by 3 bases and 5 bases, with 16 bases remaining between them. The chain's CDR3 is CASSYGGRGRETQYF. The CDR3 nucleotides read TGTGCCAGCAGTTATGGGGGCCGGGGGCGGGAGACCCAGTACTTC.

The CDR3 DNA is TGCGCCAGCAGGGCGTCGGGAATAACTAATGAAAAACTGTTTTTT. It codes for CASRASGITNEKLFF. The V and J genes are TRBV10-2 and TRBJ1-4; D not resolved. V was pared by 6 bases and J by 1 base, with 12 bases between. Looked up from germline, CDR1 is WSHSY and CDR2 is SAAADI. The CDR3 is 15 residues long.

The rearrangement uses TRBV27 and TRBJ2-1; a weak D match, TRBD1 (6 bases). This CDR3 contains 17 residues. V lost 2 bases, J lost 2 bases, and 16 bases lay in between. Germline V gives CDR1 MNHEY, CDR2 SMNVEV (reference sequence). The CDR3 bases are TGTGCCAGCAGTTTACTGGGACAAACTTTCCCCTACAATGAGCAGTTCTTC. Its translation is CASSLLGQTFPYNEQFF.

This clone is labeled large. The chain links TRBV19 to TRBJ2-6, with 9 bases matching TRBD1. The CDR3 consists of 17 residues. Per germline, CDR1 LNHDA and CDR2 SQIVND (reference sequence). J was trimmed by 0 bases and V by 5 bases; bases with no gene match: 5. The CDR3 loop is CASSPPDRGSGANVLTF. CDR3 DNA sequence: TGTGCCAGTAGTCCACCGGACAGGGGCTCTGGGGCCAACGTCCTGACTTTC.

The J gene is TRBJ2-1, the V gene TRBV30, with 15 bases identical to TRBD2. CDR1 GTSNPN and CDR2 SVGIG come from the germline V gene (reference sequence). The V segment lost 8 bases and the J segment 9 bases; nucleotides outside the gene matches: 8. This CDR3 contains 14 residues. The CDR3 protein is CATRGTSGGTEQFF. CDR3 DNA: TGTGCCACACGGGGGACTAGCGGGGGGACTGAGCAGTTCTTC.

The chain uses TRBV30 and TRBJ2-1; no reliable D call. This CDR3 has 12 amino acids. V lost 2 bases and J 9 bases, leaving 11 bases between the germline ends. Germline values: CDR1 GTSNPN, CDR2 SVGIG (reference sequence). CDR3: CAWSYRPTEQFF. Here the CDR3 DNA reads TGTGCCTGGAGTTATAGACCCACTGAGCAGTTCTTC.

The chain has TRBV5-1 and TRBJ2-5; the match to TRBD2 covers 12 bases. V gave up 3 bases and J gave up 2 bases; unmatched junction bases: 14. This CDR3 region has 19 residues. Germline V gene lookup returns CDR1 SGHRS and CDR2 YFSETQ. CDR3 sequence (DNA): TGCGCCAGCAGCTGGACCCTTGGGACTAGCGGGTTCTCACAAGAGACCCAGTACTTC. It specifies CASSWTLGTSGFSQETQYF.

The chain has TRBV7-8 and TRBJ2-7, with 8 positions matching TRBD2. CDR1 is SGHVS, CDR2 FQNEAQ, per germline. This CDR3 has 19 amino acids. V lost 2 bases and J lost 1; bases outside the gene matches: 16. The CDR3 loop reads CASSLIVSRKAGESYEQYF. The CDR3 DNA reads as TGTGCCAGCAGCTTAATAGTTAGCCGGAAAGCGGGAGAGTCCTACGAGCAGTACTTC.

The chain carries TRBV6-2 or TRBV6-3 and TRBJ2-7; 8 bases align to TRBD2. V gave up 0 bases and J gave up 3 bases; unmatched junction bases: 4. CDR1 and CDR2 (germline): MNHEY, SVGEGT. The CDR3 covers 15 residues. The CDR3, as DNA: TGTGCCAGCAGTTACTCCTCGAGCGGGAGCTACGAGCAGTACTTC. Translated, it gives CASSYSSSGSYEQYF.

V and J are TRBV5-1 and TRBJ2-1, with TRBD2 matching 11 bases. Germline V gene data show CDR1 as SGHRS and CDR2 as YFSETQ. V lost 4 bases, J lost 8 bases, and 11 bases stayed unmatched. The CDR3 spans 16 residues. The CDR3 protein is CASSRGTSGRGDEQFF. CDR3 in DNA: TGCGCCAGCAGCCGAGGCACTAGCGGGAGAGGGGATGAGCAGTTCTTC.

V usage is TRBV18 and J usage is TRBJ1-1; D possibly corresponds to TRBD1 (5 bases). Germline CDR1 and CDR2: KGHSH and LQKENI. The CDR3 sequence is 13 residues long. Deletions cut 1 base from V and 4 bases from J, with 7 bases between. CDR3 protein: CASSPRGGTEAFF. DNA for the CDR3: TGTGCCAGCTCACCACGCGGGGGCACTGAAGCTTTCTTT. Full variable domain (rest looked up from reference TRBV18 and TRBJ1-1): NAGVMQNPRHLVRRRGQEARLRCSPMKGHSHVYWYRQLPEEGLKFMVYLQKENIIDESGMPKERFSAEFPKEGPSILRIQQVVRGDSAAYFCASSPRGGTEAFFGQGTRLTVV.

The chain is built from TRBV12-3 or TRBV12-4 and TRBJ2-6; D uncertain. The germline V and J ends were trimmed by 6 bases and 1 base, with 1 base remaining between them. There are 12 residues in the CDR3. CDR3 DNA: TGTGCCAGCAGATCTGGGGCCAACGTCCTGACTTTC. It is translated as CASRSGANVLTF.